This TCR beta chain emerged from a study of blood T cells in healthy people across ages. Trimming left V 5 bases short and J 13 bases short, with 21 bases between. CDR3 length equals 14 residues. Germline V gene sequence: CDR1 SEHNR, CDR2 FQNEAQ (reference sequence). A sample-barcoded 5' primer and a J-beta primer mix were used in a second PCR of about 7 to 12 cycles. The authors tagged each cDNA molecule using a template-switch adaptor with 12 random nucleotides. Via MiXCR, TCRdb re-called the 5' RACE reads, giving one row per CDR3 protein. The profile shows 1.5 million to 2 million distinct CDR3 sequences, 28% of them singletons.

The sequence derives from a woman aged 25 to 45 in good health. Input material: blood. The chain has TRBV7-9 and TRBJ2-4; a possible D gene is TRBD1 (7 bases). The CDR3 region has the DNA TGTGCCAGCAGCGGGACGGAGGGGGCTACGGAGCAGTACTTC. It is translated as CASSGTEGATEQYF.